The source of this T cell receptor (beta chain) is a study of blood T cell repertoires in COVID-19. This clone appeared once. The V end lost 5 bases, the J end lost 4 bases, and 11 bases lay between the germline ends. The CDR3 totals 13 residues. CDR1 SEHNR and CDR2 FQNEAQ come from the germline V gene (reference sequence). The data were produced by immunoSEQ multiplex PCR, yet TCRdb's version contains in-frame clones alone and is incomplete. This sample has more than 45,000 clones, with roughly 87% found just once. This chain joins TRBV7-9 and TRBJ1-2; D uncertain. The sequencing sample was made of peripheral blood. The receptor's source is a human donor with active COVID-19. The donor label of this sample is uncertain. CDR3 nucleotide sequence: TGTGCCAGCAGCCACAGTAGGATCTATGGCTACACCTTC. Its translation is CASSHSRIYGYTF.